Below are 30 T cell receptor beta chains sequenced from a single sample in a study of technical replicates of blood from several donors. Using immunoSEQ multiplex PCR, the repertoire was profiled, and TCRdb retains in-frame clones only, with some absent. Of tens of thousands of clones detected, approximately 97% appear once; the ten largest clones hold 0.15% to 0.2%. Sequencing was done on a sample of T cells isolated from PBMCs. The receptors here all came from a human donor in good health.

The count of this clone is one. In DNA, the CDR3 is TGTGCCAGCAGCTTAGTCGGGACAAATTCACCCCTCCACTTT. Its protein product is CASSLVGTNSPLHF. This chain connects TRBV11-2 to TRBJ1-6; D may be TRBD1 (6 bases). The CDR3 extends over 14 amino acids. Germline CDR1 and CDR2: SGHAT and FQNNGV. V dropped 1 base and J dropped 7 bases, with 8 bases sitting between them.

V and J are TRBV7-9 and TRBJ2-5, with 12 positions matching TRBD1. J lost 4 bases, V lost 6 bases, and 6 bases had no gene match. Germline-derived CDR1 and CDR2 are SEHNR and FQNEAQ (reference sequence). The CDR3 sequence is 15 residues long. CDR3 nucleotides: TGTGCCAGCAGGGGACAGGGGGCGGTTGTAGAGACCCAGTACTTC. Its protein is CASRGQGAVVETQYF.

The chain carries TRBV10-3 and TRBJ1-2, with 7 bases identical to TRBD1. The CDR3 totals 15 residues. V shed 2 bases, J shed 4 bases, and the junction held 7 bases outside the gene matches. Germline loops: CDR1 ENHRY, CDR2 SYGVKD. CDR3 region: CAISEPGQAAYGYTF. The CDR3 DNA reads TGTGCCATCAGTGAGCCTGGACAGGCCGCCTATGGCTACACCTTC.

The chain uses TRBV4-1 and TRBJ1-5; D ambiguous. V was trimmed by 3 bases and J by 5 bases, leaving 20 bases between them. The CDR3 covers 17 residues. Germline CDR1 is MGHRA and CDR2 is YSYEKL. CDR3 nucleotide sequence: TGCGCCAGCAGCCACCCCCCTAGGCGGAGGAGCGATCAGCCCCAGCATTTT. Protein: CASSHPPRRRSDQPQHF.

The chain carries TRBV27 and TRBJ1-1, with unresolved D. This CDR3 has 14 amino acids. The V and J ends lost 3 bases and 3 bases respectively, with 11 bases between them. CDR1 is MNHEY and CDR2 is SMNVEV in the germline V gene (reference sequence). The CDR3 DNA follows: TGTGCCAGCAGTTTCGGTACAGCCTACACTGAAGCTTTCTTT. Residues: CASSFGTAYTEAFF.

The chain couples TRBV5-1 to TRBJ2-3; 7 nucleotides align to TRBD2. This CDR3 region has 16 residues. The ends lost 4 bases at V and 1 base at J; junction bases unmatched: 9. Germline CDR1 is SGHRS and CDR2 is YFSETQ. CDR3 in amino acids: CASSPGLDGGTDTQYF. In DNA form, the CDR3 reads TGCGCCAGCAGCCCCGGACTAGATGGCGGCACAGATACGCAGTATTTT. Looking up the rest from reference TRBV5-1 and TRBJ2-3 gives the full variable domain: KAGVTQTPRYLIKTRGQQVTLSCSPISGHRSVSWYQQTPGQGLQFLFEYFSETQRNKGNFPGRFSGRQFSNSRSEMNVSTLELGDSALYLCASSPGLDGGTDTQYFGPGTRLTVL.

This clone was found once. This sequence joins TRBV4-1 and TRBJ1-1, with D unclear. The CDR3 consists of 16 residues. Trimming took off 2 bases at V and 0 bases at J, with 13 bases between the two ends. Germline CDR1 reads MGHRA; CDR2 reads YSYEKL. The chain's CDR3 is CASSQSGRDMNTEAFF. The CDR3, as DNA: TGCGCCAGCAGCCAAAGCGGGAGGGATATGAACACTGAAGCTTTCTTT.

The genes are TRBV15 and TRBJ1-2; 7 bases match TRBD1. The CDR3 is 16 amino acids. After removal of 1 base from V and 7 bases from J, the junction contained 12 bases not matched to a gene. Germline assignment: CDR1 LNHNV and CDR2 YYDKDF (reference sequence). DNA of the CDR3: TGTGCCACCAGCAGAGTCGGCACAGGGGCATCCGCTGGCTACACCTTC. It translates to CATSRVGTGASAGYTF.

CDR3 in amino acids: CASSPEASGSYEQYF. DNA for the CDR3: TGCGCCAGCAGCCCCGAAGCCAGCGGGAGTTACGAGCAGTACTTC. The chain carries TRBV5-1 and TRBJ2-7; 8 bases line up with TRBD2. CDR3 length: 15 amino acids. Germline V gene sequence: CDR1 SGHRS, CDR2 YFSETQ. V lost 4 bases and J lost 4; bases outside the gene matches: 10.

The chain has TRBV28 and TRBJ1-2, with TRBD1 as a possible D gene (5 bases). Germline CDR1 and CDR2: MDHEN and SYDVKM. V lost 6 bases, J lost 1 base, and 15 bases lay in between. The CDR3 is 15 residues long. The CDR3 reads CASRGGGKSNYGYTF. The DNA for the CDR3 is TGTGCCAGCAGAGGTGGGGGGAAGAGTAACTATGGCTACACCTTC.

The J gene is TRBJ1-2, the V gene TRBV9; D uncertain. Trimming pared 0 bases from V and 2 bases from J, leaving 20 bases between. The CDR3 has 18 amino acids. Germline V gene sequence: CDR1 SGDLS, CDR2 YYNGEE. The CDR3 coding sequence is TGTGCCAGCAGCGTAGACGGCGGGCAATCGGGATACAACTATGGCTACACCTTC. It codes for CASSVDGGQSGYNYGYTF.

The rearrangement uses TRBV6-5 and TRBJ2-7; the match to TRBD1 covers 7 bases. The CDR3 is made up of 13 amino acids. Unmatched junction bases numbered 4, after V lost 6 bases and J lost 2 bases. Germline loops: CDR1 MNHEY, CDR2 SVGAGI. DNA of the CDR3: TGTGCCAGCAGGACAGGGAATGCCTACGAGCAGTACTTC. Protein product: CASRTGNAYEQYF.

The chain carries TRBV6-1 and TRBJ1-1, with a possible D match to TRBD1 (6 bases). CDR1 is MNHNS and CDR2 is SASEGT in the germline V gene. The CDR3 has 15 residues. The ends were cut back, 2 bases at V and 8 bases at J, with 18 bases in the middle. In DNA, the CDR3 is TGTGCCAGCAGTGAACTGGCGGGGGCGGAGTCAGAAGCTTTCTTT. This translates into CASSELAGAESEAFF.

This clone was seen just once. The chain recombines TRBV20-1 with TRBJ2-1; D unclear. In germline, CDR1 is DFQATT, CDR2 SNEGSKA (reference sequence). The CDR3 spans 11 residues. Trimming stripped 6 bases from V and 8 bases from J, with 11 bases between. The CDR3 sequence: CSAVWRDEQFF. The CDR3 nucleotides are TGCAGTGCAGTGTGGAGAGATGAGCAGTTCTTC.

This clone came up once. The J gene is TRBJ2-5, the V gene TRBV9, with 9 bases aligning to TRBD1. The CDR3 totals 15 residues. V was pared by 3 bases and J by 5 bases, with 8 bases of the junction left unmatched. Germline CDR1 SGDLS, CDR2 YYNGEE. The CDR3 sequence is CASSGTGGAQETQYF. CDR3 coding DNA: TGTGCCAGCAGCGGAACAGGGGGCGCTCAGGAGACCCAGTACTTC.

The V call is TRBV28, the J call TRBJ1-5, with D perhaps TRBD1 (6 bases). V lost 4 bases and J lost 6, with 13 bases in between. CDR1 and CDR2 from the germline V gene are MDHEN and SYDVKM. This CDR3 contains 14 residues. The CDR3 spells CASSSTGNAQPQHF. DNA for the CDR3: TGTGCCAGCAGTTCTACAGGGAACGCTCAGCCCCAGCATTTT.

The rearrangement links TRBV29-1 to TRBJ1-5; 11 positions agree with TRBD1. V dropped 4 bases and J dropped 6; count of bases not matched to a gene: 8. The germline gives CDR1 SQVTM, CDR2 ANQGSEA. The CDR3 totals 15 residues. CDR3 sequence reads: CSVGAGTGGTQPQHF. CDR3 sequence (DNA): TGCAGCGTTGGAGCCGGGACAGGGGGTACTCAGCCCCAGCATTTT.

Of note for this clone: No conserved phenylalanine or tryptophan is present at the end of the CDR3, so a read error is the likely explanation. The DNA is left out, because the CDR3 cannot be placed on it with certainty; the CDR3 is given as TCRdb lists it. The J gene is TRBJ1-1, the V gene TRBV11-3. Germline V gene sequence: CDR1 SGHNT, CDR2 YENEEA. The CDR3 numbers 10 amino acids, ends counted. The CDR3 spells CASSFRVFLC.

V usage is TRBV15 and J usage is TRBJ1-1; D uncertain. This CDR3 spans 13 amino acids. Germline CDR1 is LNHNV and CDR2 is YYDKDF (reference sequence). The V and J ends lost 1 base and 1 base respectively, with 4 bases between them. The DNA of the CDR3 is TGTGCCACCAGCAGAGCAGAGAACACTGAAGCTTTCTTT. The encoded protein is CATSRAENTEAFF.

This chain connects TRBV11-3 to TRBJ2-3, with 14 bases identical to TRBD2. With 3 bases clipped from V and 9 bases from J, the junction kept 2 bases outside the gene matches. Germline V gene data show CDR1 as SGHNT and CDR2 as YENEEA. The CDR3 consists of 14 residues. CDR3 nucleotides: TGTGCCAGCAGCTTGGGACTAGCGGGGGCCACGCAGTATTTT. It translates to CASSLGLAGATQYF.

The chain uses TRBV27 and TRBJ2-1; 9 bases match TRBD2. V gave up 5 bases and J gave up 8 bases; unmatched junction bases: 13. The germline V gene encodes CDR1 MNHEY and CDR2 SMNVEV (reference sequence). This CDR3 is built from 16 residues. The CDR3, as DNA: TGTGCCAGCAGTCCTCGAGGTAGCGGGAGTAGTGATGAGCAGTTCTTC. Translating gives CASSPRGSGSSDEQFF.

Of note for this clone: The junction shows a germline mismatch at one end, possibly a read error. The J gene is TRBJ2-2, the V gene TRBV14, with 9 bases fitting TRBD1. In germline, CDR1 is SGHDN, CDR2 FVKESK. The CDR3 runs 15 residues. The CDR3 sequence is CASSLWTGATGELFF. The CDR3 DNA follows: TGTGCCAGCAGCCTCTGGACAGGGGCTACCGGAGAGCTGTTTTTT.

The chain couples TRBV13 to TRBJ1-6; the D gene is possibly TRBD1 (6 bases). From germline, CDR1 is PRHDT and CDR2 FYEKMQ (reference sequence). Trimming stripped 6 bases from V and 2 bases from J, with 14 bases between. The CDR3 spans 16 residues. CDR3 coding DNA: TGTGCCAGCAGTTTACAGGGATCTACCTATAATTCACCCCTCCACTTT. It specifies CASSLQGSTYNSPLHF.

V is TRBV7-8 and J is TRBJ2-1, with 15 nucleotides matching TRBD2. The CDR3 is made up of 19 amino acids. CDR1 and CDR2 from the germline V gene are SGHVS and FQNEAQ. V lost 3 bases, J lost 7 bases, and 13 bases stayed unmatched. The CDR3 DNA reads TGTGCCAGCAGCTTTAGTTCAGGACCAGGACTAGCGGGAGGGAATGAGCAGTTCTTC. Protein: CASSFSSGPGLAGGNEQFF. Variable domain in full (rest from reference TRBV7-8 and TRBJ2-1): GAGVSQSPRYKVAKRGQDVALRCDPISGHVSLFWYQQALGQGPEFLTYFQNEAQLDKSGLPSDRFFAERPEGSVSTLKIQRTQQEDSAVYLCASSFSSGPGLAGGNEQFFGPGTRLTVL.

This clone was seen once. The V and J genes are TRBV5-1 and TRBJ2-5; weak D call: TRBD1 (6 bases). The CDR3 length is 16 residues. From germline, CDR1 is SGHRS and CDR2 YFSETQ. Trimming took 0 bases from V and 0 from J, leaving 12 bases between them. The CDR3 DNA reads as TGCGCCAGCAGCTTGGCCCTCTGGGGGCACCAAGAGACCCAGTACTTC. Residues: CASSLALWGHQETQYF.

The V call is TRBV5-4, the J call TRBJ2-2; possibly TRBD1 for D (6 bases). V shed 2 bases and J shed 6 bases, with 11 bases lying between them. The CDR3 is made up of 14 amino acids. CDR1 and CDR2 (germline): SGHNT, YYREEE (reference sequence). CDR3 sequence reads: CASSFGHRAGELFF. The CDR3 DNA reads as TGTGCCAGCAGCTTCGGGCACAGGGCCGGGGAGCTGTTTTTT.

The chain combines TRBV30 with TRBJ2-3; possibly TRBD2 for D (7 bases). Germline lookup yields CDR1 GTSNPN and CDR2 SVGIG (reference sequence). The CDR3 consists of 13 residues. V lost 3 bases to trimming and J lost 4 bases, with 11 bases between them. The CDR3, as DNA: TGTGCCTGGAGCGGGGGGCTCGCAGATACGCAGTATTTT. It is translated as CAWSGGLADTQYF. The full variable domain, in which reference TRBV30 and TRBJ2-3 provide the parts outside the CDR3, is SQTIHQWPATLVQPVGSPLSLECTVEGTSNPNLYWYRQAAGRGLQLLFYSVGIGQISSEVPQNLSASRPQDRQFILSSKKLLLSDSGFYLCAWSGGLADTQYFGPGTRLTVL.

The CDR3 sequence is CASSPGGVTDTQYF. CDR3 bases: TGCGCCAGCAGCCCCGGCGGGGTTACAGATACGCAGTATTTT. The chain links TRBV5-1 to TRBJ2-3; perhaps TRBD2 as D (6 bases). CDR1 is SGHRS and CDR2 is YFSETQ in the germline V gene. Trimming took 4 bases from V and 3 from J, leaving 12 bases between them. This CDR3 has 14 amino acids.

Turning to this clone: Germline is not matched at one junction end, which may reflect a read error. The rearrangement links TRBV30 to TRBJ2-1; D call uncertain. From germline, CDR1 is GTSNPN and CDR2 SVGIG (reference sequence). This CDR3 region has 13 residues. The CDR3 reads CAWSPLHYYEQFF. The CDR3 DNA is TGTGCCTGGAGTCCCCTTCACTACTATGAGCAGTTCTTC.

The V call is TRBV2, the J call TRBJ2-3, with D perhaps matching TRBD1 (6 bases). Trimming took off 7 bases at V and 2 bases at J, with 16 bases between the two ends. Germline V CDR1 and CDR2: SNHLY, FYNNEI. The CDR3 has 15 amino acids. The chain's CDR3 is CASNSQGPFTDTQYF. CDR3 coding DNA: TGTGCCAGCAATTCTCAGGGGCCTTTCACAGATACGCAGTATTTT.